One sample yielded the 7 T cell receptor beta chains listed below, sequenced in a study of OX40 agonist ivuxolimab in advanced cancers. Receptor amplification or capture employed the immunoSEQ multiplex PCR assay. This is the immuneACCESS table as TCRdb keeps it, with only in-frame sequences that have V and J called. A part of the clones is gone; compared with another copy, unresolved V genes explain less than half, and the rest is unexplained. The table for this sample lists about 81,000 clones; around 80% of them were counted only once. 6.6% of the sample is in the top ten clones. The sample in question was CD4+ or CD8+ T cells sorted from blood, obtained in a trial of the OX40 agonist ivuxolimab. All receptors come from an adult with an advanced solid tumor such as melanoma, head and neck, liver or kidney cancer.

This clone was picked up a small number of times. The rearrangement joins TRBV2 to TRBJ1-6; weak D call: TRBD1 (6 bases). This CDR3 has 15 amino acids. Germline V gene data show CDR1 as SNHLY and CDR2 as FYNNEI. Trimming shortened V by 6 bases and J by 7 bases, and 16 bases separated the two germline ends. The DNA for the CDR3 is TGTGCCAGCAGAGGAACAGGGCTCAGGAATTCACCCCTCCACTTT. It codes for CASRGTGLRNSPLHF.

This chain links TRBV19 with TRBJ2-5, with 9 bases fitting TRBD1. Per the germline V gene, CDR1 is LNHDA and CDR2 is SQIVND (reference sequence). V lost 3 bases and J lost 5; bases outside the gene matches: 7. This CDR3 has 15 residues. CDR3 amino acids: CASSIRGQGWETQYF. The CDR3 coding sequence is TGTGCCAGTAGTATTCGGGGACAGGGTTGGGAGACCCAGTACTTC.

The genes are TRBV5-1 and TRBJ2-2; D not resolved. The CDR3 has 13 amino acids. In germline, CDR1 is SGHRS, CDR2 YFSETQ. V lost 0 bases and J 6 bases, leaving 6 bases between the germline ends. The DNA of the CDR3 is TGCGCCAGCAGCTTGGTCAACCCCGGGGAGCTGTTTTTT. It codes for CASSLVNPGELFF.

This sequence joins TRBV6-5 and TRBJ2-1; unclear D gene. The V gene lost 2 bases and the J gene lost 7 bases, with 6 bases spanning the gap. Germline CDR1 and CDR2: MNHEY and SVGAGI. The CDR3 is made up of 12 amino acids. The CDR3 DNA reads TGTGCCAGCAGTTACAAAGGTAATGAGCAGTTCTTC. Residues: CASSYKGNEQFF.

The CDR3 sequence: CASSLAGGLSYEQYV. The CDR3 coding sequence is TGTGCCAGCAGCTTGGCAGGGGGGCTTTCCTACGAGCAGTACGTC. The V call is TRBV5-6, the J call TRBJ2-7; perhaps TRBD1 as D (7 bases). Between the trimmed V and J ends, which lost 0 bases and 1 base, there was a span of 11 bases. Germline V gene sequence: CDR1 SGHDT, CDR2 YYEEEE. This CDR3 region has 15 residues.

The chain carries TRBV10-1 and TRBJ2-2; possibly TRBD1 for D (5 bases). CDR3 size: 13 residues. CDR1 and CDR2 (germline): WNHNN, SYGVQD (reference sequence). The germline V and J ends were trimmed by 6 bases and 3 bases, with 8 bases remaining between them. CDR3 in amino acids: CASRDTYTGELFF. DNA for the CDR3: TGCGCCAGCAGGGACACCTACACCGGGGAGCTGTTTTTT.

This clone appeared a few times. The V and J genes are TRBV18 and TRBJ1-2; possibly TRBD1 for D (6 bases). The CDR3 contains 16 residues. Germline V lookup: CDR1 KGHSH, CDR2 LQKENI. V was cut by 3 bases and J by 2 bases, with 16 bases left in between. The CDR3 loop is CASSPVTVTGNYGYTF. CDR3 nucleotide sequence: TGTGCCAGCTCACCGGTTACGGTTACAGGGAACTATGGCTACACCTTC. The entire variable domain, with the rest obtained from reference TRBV18 and TRBJ1-2, is as follows: NAGVMQNPRHLVRRRGQEARLRCSPMKGHSHVYWYRQLPEEGLKFMVYLQKENIIDESGMPKERFSAEFPKEGPSILRIQQVVRGDSAAYFCASSPVTVTGNYGYTFGSGTRLTVV.